A single sample gave rise to the 22 T cell receptor beta chains below, sequenced in a study of cytomegalovirus exposure and HLA in healthy donors (dated by TCRdb to 2017 to 2019). Libraries were prepared through the immunoSEQ multiplex PCR assay. For the multiplex PCR, a mixture combining 60 forward primers for TCR Vbeta segments and 13 reverse primers for TCR Jbeta segments was used. TCRdb retrieved this table from immuneACCESS and kept in-frame rearrangements only. Not all clones are present; in checked studies, unresolved V genes account for under half, and no reason is known for the remainder. The sample records around 65,000 clones, less than 70% of which are singletons. The ten largest account for 2.5% to 3% of the sample. Sequencing was performed on PBMCs. All receptors derive from a young man in good health and CMV-seronegative.

The gene calls are TRBV2 and TRBJ2-2; 8 positions match TRBD1. This CDR3 region has 13 residues. The germline V gene encodes CDR1 SNHLY and CDR2 FYNNEI. The V and J ends lost 7 bases and 6 bases, in that order; junction bases with no gene match: 4. CDR3 residues: CASNGQGAGELFF. The CDR3 DNA follows: TGTGCCAGCAATGGACAGGGTGCCGGGGAGCTGTTTTTT.

The J gene is TRBJ1-2, the V gene TRBV5-6, with a tentative D call TRBD1 (5 bases). Looked up from germline, CDR1 is SGHDT and CDR2 is YYEEEE. With 1 base removed from V and 8 bases from J, the gap between germline ends came to 9 bases. The CDR3 covers 12 residues. CDR3 in DNA: TGTGCCAGCAGCTTGCGGGGGAAGGGCTACACCTTC. Its protein product is CASSLRGKGYTF. Together with reference TRBV5-6 and TRBJ1-2, the CDR3 gives the full variable domain: DAGVTQSPTHLIKTRGQQVTLRCSPKSGHDTVSWYQQALGQGPQFIFQYYEEEERQRGNFPDRFSGHQFPNYSSELNVNALLLGDSALYLCASSLRGKGYTFGSGTRLTVV.

In this sample, this clone turned up a few times. V usage is TRBV6-1 and J usage is TRBJ1-1, with TRBD1 as a possible D gene (5 bases). The germline V and J ends were trimmed by 6 bases and 1 base, with 9 bases remaining between them. The germline V gene has CDR1 MNHNS and CDR2 SASEGT. The CDR3 runs 13 residues. This CDR3 reads CASSGQKNTEAFF. For the CDR3, the DNA is TGTGCCAGCAGCGGACAAAAGAACACTGAAGCTTTCTTT.

V gene TRBV7-8 combines with J gene TRBJ1-5, with 7 positions matching TRBD1. V trimming: 5 bases; J trimming: 3 bases; junction bases outside the gene matches: 16. The CDR3 covers 18 residues. Germline values: CDR1 SGHVS, CDR2 FQNEAQ. Here the CDR3 DNA reads TGTGCCAGCAGCCCAGGACAGGCCGCCTTCTTTACCAATCAGCCCCAGCATTTT. Translating gives CASSPGQAAFFTNQPQHF.

The genes are TRBV9 and TRBJ2-1; 7 bases align to TRBD1. Germline V gives CDR1 SGDLS, CDR2 YYNGEE. CDR3 length: 15 amino acids. Unmatched junction bases numbered 9, after V lost 4 bases and J lost 5 bases. CDR3 protein: CASSTTGTENNEQFF. The CDR3, as DNA: TGTGCCAGCAGCACGACCGGGACAGAAAACAATGAGCAGTTCTTC.

The rearrangement joins TRBV4-1 to TRBJ2-1; 8 nucleotides line up with TRBD1. From germline, CDR1 is MGHRA and CDR2 YSYEKL. This CDR3 spans 19 amino acids. Trimming at V came to 4 bases and at J to 9 bases, leaving 23 bases not matched to a gene. In nucleotides, the CDR3 is TGCGCCAGCAGCCCAGGGCCCAGGGGGCAGGCCGCAACACGAAGTGAGCAGTTCTTC. Its translation: CASSPGPRGQAATRSEQFF.

This chain uses TRBV5-4 with TRBJ2-5, with 8 positions matching TRBD2. The CDR3 sequence is 14 residues long. V lost 4 bases to trimming and J lost 3 bases; unmatched junction nucleotides: 5. Germline loops: CDR1 SGHNT, CDR2 YYREEE (reference sequence). The CDR3 region has the DNA TGTGCCAGCAGCGGAGCGGGGGATAAAGAGACCCAGTACTTC. It translates to CASSGAGDKETQYF. Supplemented by reference TRBV5-4 and TRBJ2-5, the full variable domain reads ETGVTQSPTHLIKTRGQQVTLRCSSQSGHNTVSWYQQALGQGPQFIFQYYREEENGRGNFPPRFSGLQFPNYSSELNVNALELDDSALYLCASSGAGDKETQYFGPGTRLLVL.

This sequence joins TRBV9 and TRBJ1-2; unclear D gene. Germline V gene data show CDR1 as SGDLS and CDR2 as YYNGEE. The CDR3 runs to 12 residues. Trimming pared 6 bases from V and 8 bases from J, leaving 14 bases between. The CDR3 protein is CASNGVARGYTF. CDR3 bases: TGTGCCAGCAACGGCGTAGCGCGCGGCTACACCTTC.

This clone was observed a few times. The rearrangement uses TRBV6-1 and TRBJ1-5; the D is unclear. The V gene lost 7 bases and the J gene lost 0 bases, with 10 bases spanning the gap. CDR3 length: 14 amino acids. CDR1 is MNHNS, CDR2 SASEGT, per germline. In nucleotides, the CDR3 is TGTGCCAGCATTCAGGCCAATAGCAATCAGCCCCAGCATTTT. Its protein is CASIQANSNQPQHF.

This rearrangement joins TRBV4-1 to TRBJ1-4, with 8 bases fitting TRBD1. The germline gives CDR1 MGHRA, CDR2 YSYEKL. The CDR3 extends over 15 amino acids. V lost 1 base to trimming and J lost 8 bases; unmatched junction nucleotides: 6. The CDR3: CASSQVGTGEEKLFF. CDR3 in DNA: TGCGCCAGCAGCCAAGTGGGGACAGGCGAAGAAAAACTGTTTTTT.

The chain is built from TRBV6-5 and TRBJ2-2, with TRBD2 as a possible D gene (5 bases). Germline V gene lookup returns CDR1 MNHEY and CDR2 SVGAGI. The CDR3 runs to 15 residues. The ends were cut back, 2 bases at V and 3 bases at J, with 10 bases in the middle. The CDR3 loop reads CASSYQRSDTGELFF. CDR3 bases: TGTGCCAGCAGTTACCAGCGGTCCGACACCGGGGAGCTGTTTTTT.

This clone has only one observation. The chain combines TRBV5-1 with TRBJ1-2; 9 bases line up with TRBD1. The trim removed 5 bases at V and 0 bases at J, leaving 5 bases unmatched. CDR3 length equals 15 residues. Germline lookup yields CDR1 SGHRS and CDR2 YFSETQ. The DNA of the CDR3 is TGCGCCAGCAGGGAGACAGGGGGAGCTAACTATGGCTACACCTTC. Its translation: CASRETGGANYGYTF.

The V call is TRBV6-5, the J call TRBJ1-6; D perhaps matches TRBD1 (5 bases). CDR3 size: 14 residues. Looked up from germline, CDR1 is MNHEY and CDR2 is SVGAGI. V lost 8 bases to trimming and J lost 8 bases, with 16 bases between them. The CDR3 loop reads CASGLRRGDSPLHF. As DNA, the CDR3 is TGTGCCAGCGGGTTAAGAAGGGGCGATTCACCCCTCCACTTT.

This rearrangement joins TRBV7-6 to TRBJ2-5; TRBD2 matches at 11 bases. The CDR3 contains 14 residues. With 5 bases clipped from V and 4 bases from J, the junction kept 3 bases outside the gene matches. Germline V gene sequence: CDR1 SGHVS, CDR2 FNYEAQ. The CDR3 region is CASSPGLAGETQYF. CDR3 bases: TGTGCCAGCAGCCCCGGACTAGCGGGAGAGACCCAGTACTTC.

The chain couples TRBV2 to TRBJ2-7, with a possible D match to TRBD1 (5 bases). The germline V and J ends were trimmed by 4 bases and 4 bases, with 11 bases remaining between them. The CDR3 consists of 13 residues. CDR1 SNHLY and CDR2 FYNNEI come from the germline V gene. CDR3 DNA sequence: TGTGCCAGCAGTGGGCCAAGGGGATACGAGCAGTACTTC. Translated, it gives CASSGPRGYEQYF.

V is TRBV4-1 and J is TRBJ2-1, with 9 positions matching TRBD1. The CDR3 sequence is 16 residues long. The ends lost 4 bases at V and 10 bases at J; junction bases unmatched: 14. Germline CDR1 and CDR2: MGHRA and YSYEKL. The CDR3 reads CASSLVPGQGMREQFF. The CDR3, as DNA: TGCGCCAGCAGCCTTGTCCCGGGACAGGGCATGAGGGAGCAGTTCTTC.

This clone has a handful of counts. The genes are TRBV5-4 and TRBJ2-1; 8 bases map to TRBD2. CDR1 and CDR2 from the germline V gene are SGHNT and YYREEE (reference sequence). CDR3 length equals 15 residues. Unmatched junction bases numbered 12, after V lost 5 bases and J lost 8 bases. CDR3: CASRDSGAPNYEQFF. CDR3 bases: TGTGCCAGCAGGGATAGCGGGGCCCCGAACTATGAGCAGTTCTTC.

This chain joins TRBV30 and TRBJ1-2; D might be TRBD1 (6 bases). CDR3 length: 12 amino acids. Germline V gene data show CDR1 as GTSNPN and CDR2 as SVGIG (reference sequence). V lost 7 bases and J 2 bases, leaving 11 bases between the germline ends. CDR3 residues: CAYEQGNYGYTF. CDR3 DNA: TGTGCCTACGAACAGGGAAACTATGGCTACACCTTC.

This clone was detected a few times. The chain is built from TRBV6-4 and TRBJ1-6, with TRBD1 matching 10 bases. The germline V gene has CDR1 MRHNA and CDR2 SNTAGT. V was clipped by 6 bases and J by 7 bases; unmatched bases: 6. The CDR3 has 15 residues. The CDR3 DNA is TGTGCCAGCAGACCGGGACAGGGGCCCAATTCACCCCTCCACTTT. Amino acid sequence: CASRPGQGPNSPLHF.

V and J are TRBV7-2 and TRBJ2-3, with D possibly being TRBD2 (6 bases). V was shortened by 6 bases and J by 1 base, with 11 bases between the two germline ends. CDR3 size: 14 residues. Looked up from germline, CDR1 is SGHTA and CDR2 is FQGNSA. The CDR3 DNA follows: TGTGCCAGCAGTCTATGGGGGGGCACAGATACGCAGTATTTT. Its protein is CASSLWGGTDTQYF.

V gene TRBV6-5 combines with J gene TRBJ2-7; 16 bases match TRBD2. Trimming removed 0 bases from V and 11 bases from J; junction bases left unmatched: 4. This CDR3 spans 15 amino acids. The V gene's germline CDR1 is MNHEY and CDR2 SVGAGI. CDR3 nucleotides: TGTGCCAGCAGTTACTCGGCGGGACTAGCGGGGGGGGAGTACTTC. Translated, it gives CASSYSAGLAGGEYF.

This clone was seen a handful of times. This chain uses TRBV29-1 with TRBJ2-7, with D maybe TRBD1 (6 bases). The CDR3 extends over 12 amino acids. Germline V gene lookup returns CDR1 SQVTM and CDR2 ANQGSEA. V was clipped by 4 bases and J by 3 bases, with 10 bases between them. CDR3 loop: CSVVPGDYEQYF. DNA of the CDR3: TGCAGCGTTGTTCCAGGGGACTACGAGCAGTACTTC.